This paragraph reports one T cell receptor (beta chain). This clone was found a few times. Its target antigen remains unknown. No base quality information exists; no much larger clone differs at one position. This specimen comes from a study of cytomegalovirus exposure and HLA in healthy donors (dated by TCRdb to the late 2010s). For context, the study as a whole: According to an earlier analysis of several hundred of the donors, 150 million to 200 million T cells yielded some 110 million unique TCR beta sequences and more than 250 Gb of sequence data. Roughly 310 gigabases of sequencing data and roughly 90 million unique TCR sequences were included in an early release covering roughly 600 HLA-typed donors. Among the roughly 380 genotyped donors, around 81% belonged to the genetic ancestry cluster associated with self-reported Caucasian donors. The study aimed to test whether signatures of past pathogen exposure could be identified by cataloging public T cell receptors. The T cell repertoires of 666 subjects were profiled by immunosequencing and related to cytomegalovirus serostatus. Along with the 666-subject first cohort, a separate validation cohort of over a hundred different subjects was used. The study combined high-throughput TCR immunosequencing, statistical association of individual TCRs with disease status, and machine learning to predict cytomegalovirus infection status. To study patterns of TCR occurrence, a later analysis re-analyzed previously published TCR beta repertoires from 500 to 850 donors and added high-resolution HLA genotyping. In the later analysis, no new phenotypic data were used to find candidate immune exposures; instead, reliance was placed on TCR beta sequences and their occurrence across donors. An earlier analysis of roughly 580 of the donors used high-throughput TCR beta sequencing to judge whether each TCR beta V gene segment behaved as functional or pseudogenic. Donor age, sex, ethnicity and CMV serostatus were compiled alongside the repertoire data. A later genetic analysis took genome-wide SNP genotypes for 398 of the 666 donors and used that subset as a discovery cohort. Every discovery cohort repertoire had been produced on one sequencing platform. Both class I and class II loci were covered by HLA typing, at four-digit resolution. Typing coverage differed by locus: A, B, C, DRB1 and DQB1 were typed in roughly 629-640 donors, DQA1 in about 500, DPA1 in some 610, and DPB1 in approximately 450. Because of strong linkage in the cohort, five DR-DQ haplotypes were treated as single units for association and clustering. Among 398 genotyped donors of the cohort, an average of around 240,000 unique TCR beta nucleotide sequences were sequenced per donor, around 18% of them non-productive. The study at large found these results: In an earlier analysis of over 550 of the donors, most TCR beta V segments were observed in productive rearrangements about 90% or about 30% of the time, broadly matching IMGT annotations. According to a later analysis, most CMV-associated TCR beta chains appeared to be HLA-restricted, and the HLA associations seemed to be driven largely by CMV exposure. In a later genetic analysis, a missense DCLRE1C variant was associated with V-gene and J-gene trimming of TCR beta chains, and the association was replicated in an independent cohort. In the study, some 160 TCR beta chains were listed as associated with cytomegalovirus. Because HLA typing was unavailable for some donors at each locus, only the typed subset was used in association tests. A further reported finding was that TCR beta sequences accurately predicted the HLA-A and HLA-B alleles for most subjects in the first cohort. In a later analysis, TCR association rates were found to vary across HLA loci, with the most associated TCRs seen for DRB1 alleles and the fewest for HLA-C alleles. According to a later genetic analysis, donors in an Asian-associated ancestry cluster had fewer N-insertions in productive TCRs than the approximately 700-donor mean. The classifier was reported to diagnose cytomegalovirus status with high specificity and sensitivity in both the original cohort and the validation cohort. In a later analysis, HLA-associated TCR beta chains showed more clonal expansion and lower generation probabilities than non-associated chains that were equally common. Linkage disequilibrium might explain the correlated functional status among segregating V segments, but an unknown experimental factor could not be ruled out. According to a later analysis, parvovirus B19, influenza, CMV and Epstein-Barr virus appeared linked to several top co-occurrence clusters. Because counts were too low, seventeen rarely observed V segments, including chromosome 9 orphons, were left out of the earlier analysis of 587 of the donors. Immune exposure information for the cohort was limited to CMV serostatus. A group of highly shared sequence variants was considered likely to be a technical artifact of the sequencing pipeline. Only TCR beta chains were sequenced in this cohort, and the absence of alpha or paired-chain data limited detectable features. Most TCR sequences were seen in very few donors, while some public TCRs were found in many individuals. In vitro tests confirmed that three of the cytomegalovirus-associated TCR beta chains recognize cytomegalovirus antigens. The presence/absence analyses assumed that sequencing depth was roughly uniform across donors, and that assumption may not be true. A later analysis associated about 18,000 TCR beta sequences with specific HLA alleles at a false discovery rate of 0.05. Strong co-occurrence of HLA alleles, especially DR and DQ, made assigning TCR associations to individual alleles difficult. The authors suggested that the approach could potentially be generalized to other disease states and immunological phenotypes.

The cohort consisted of 600 to 700 healthy bone marrow donors. Cohort members were all nominally healthy when sampled, although unrecorded immune exposures were likely present. The donor tested CMV seronegative, placing the donor among the 350 or so seronegative members of the cohort. Every donor gave a peripheral blood sample, and the peripheral blood mononuclear cells from that sample were used for TCR beta sequencing. Genomic DNA was extracted from the blood cell samples with the Qiagen DNeasy Blood Extraction Kit. Library prep was done by the immunoSEQ multiplex PCR assay. For the multiplex PCR, a mixture combining 60 forward primers for TCR Vbeta segments and 13 reverse primers for TCR Jbeta segments was used. A multiplex PCR assay on genomic DNA amplified the CDR3 region of rearranged TCR beta genes. Amplified TCR beta libraries were sequenced as 87-base-pair reads on the Illumina HiSeq System. Under the source paper's analysis protocol: A later analysis tallied around 82 million unique TCR beta chains across the 550 to 850 repertoires, and some 12 million of those chains were shared by two or more donors. Raw reads were error-corrected and collapsed into unique sequences with a nearest-neighbor algorithm that merged closely related sequences to remove PCR and sequencing errors. V, D and J gene segments were assigned by aligning CDR3 sequences to IMGT reference sequences. Each retained sequence needed at least a six-nucleotide match to both a V gene segment and a J gene segment. A rearrangement counted as productive if the CDR3 had no stop codons and remained in frame with V and J, and every other rearrangement counted as non-productive. Following IMGT convention, CDR3 was defined as the stretch from the second conserved V-encoded cysteine to the conserved J-encoded phenylalanine. In an earlier analysis of more than 550 of the donors, sequences lacking an unambiguous match to a single V gene segment were excluded. In an earlier analysis of several hundred of the donors, V segments were called functional above 56.7% productive rearrangements and were called segregating when the between-donor standard deviation exceeded 5%. A statistical classification framework was built for diagnosing cytomegalovirus status from the catalog of TCR beta chain sequences. A later analysis assigned V and J genes by comparing TCR nucleotide sequences with IMGT/GENE-DB human TR gene sequences. Using the TCRdist pipeline, a later analysis assigned CDR3 sequences along with most-parsimonious VDJ recombination scenarios. In a later analysis, each TCR beta chain was defined by its CDR3 amino acid sequence together with its V-gene family, and reads lacking a unique V-gene family were excluded. As a way to deal with suspected cross-contamination and a sequencing artifact, a later analysis dropped more than 500 nucleotide sequences that were highly shared and had low generation probability. A later analysis calculated a clonal expansion index for each public chain from normalized within-repertoire ranks of inferred template counts. In a later analysis, generation probabilities were computed using a VDJ recombination model fitted to out-of-frame rearrangements, and the results were checked against IGoR. A later analysis scored TCR-TCR, TCR-HLA and TCR-CMV co-occurrence with hypergeometric tests, applying a repertoire-size bias correction to TCR pairs. False discovery rates were estimated in a later analysis by permuting HLA or CMV assignments 20 times. In a later analysis, co-occurring TCRs were grouped with DBSCAN, and TCRdist sequence similarity was added when clustering was performed within HLA-allele-positive subsets. Co-occurrence clustering excluded repertoires with fewer than 30,000 or more than 120,000 public chains, plus five with anomalous nucleotide sharing. In TCRdb, the immuneACCESS table is reduced to in-frame sequences with V and J assigned. These tables do not hold every clone; where another copy was compared, an unresolved V gene accounts for under half, and the others remain unexplained. Clone size and V and J calls were adopted from that table, with D and trimming inferred from the DNA. The table for this sample lists under 200,000 clones; about four fifths of them were counted only once. The top ten clonotypes cover approximately 1.6% of the sample.

The clonotype originates from a male donor in good health and CMV-seronegative. Sequencing was performed on PBMCs.

The nucleotide sequence reads as follows: TGTGCCAGCAGCTTATCCTCACCGGGTCAAACCTACGAGCAGTACTTC. Translated, it reads CASSLSSPGQTYEQYF. The chain joins TRBV7-6 to TRBJ2-7; the D gene is not confidently resolved. Taken from cysteine to phenylalanine, the CDR3 has 16 residues. Only the CDR3 DNA stays, 48 bases, in frame from base 1. V gives up 2 bases and J gives up 2 bases, and the segment between their germline ends measures 16 bases. CDR1 and CDR2 were assigned from the germline V gene as SGHVS and FNYEAQ.